This record looks at one TCR beta chain sequence and its context. This entry belongs to a study of T cells after yellow fever vaccination. Trimming removed 4 bases at V and 9 bases at J, with 10 bases between. Germline V CDR1 and CDR2: SGHDN, FVKESK. CDR3 length: 13 amino acids. One entry per CDR3 protein results from TCRdb running MiXCR on the 5' RACE reads. The sample has almost 600,000 distinct CDR3 sequences; roughly 14% are singletons. The chain carries TRBV14 and TRBJ1-6, with D uncertain. The receptor was isolated from a man in his thirties or forties who received the YFV17D yellow fever vaccine. The sample was PBMCs, taken on the day of the yellow fever booster vaccination. Here the CDR3 DNA reads TGTGCCAGCAGCCGTGGACCGTTTTCACCCCTCCACTTT. It codes for CASSRGPFSPLHF.